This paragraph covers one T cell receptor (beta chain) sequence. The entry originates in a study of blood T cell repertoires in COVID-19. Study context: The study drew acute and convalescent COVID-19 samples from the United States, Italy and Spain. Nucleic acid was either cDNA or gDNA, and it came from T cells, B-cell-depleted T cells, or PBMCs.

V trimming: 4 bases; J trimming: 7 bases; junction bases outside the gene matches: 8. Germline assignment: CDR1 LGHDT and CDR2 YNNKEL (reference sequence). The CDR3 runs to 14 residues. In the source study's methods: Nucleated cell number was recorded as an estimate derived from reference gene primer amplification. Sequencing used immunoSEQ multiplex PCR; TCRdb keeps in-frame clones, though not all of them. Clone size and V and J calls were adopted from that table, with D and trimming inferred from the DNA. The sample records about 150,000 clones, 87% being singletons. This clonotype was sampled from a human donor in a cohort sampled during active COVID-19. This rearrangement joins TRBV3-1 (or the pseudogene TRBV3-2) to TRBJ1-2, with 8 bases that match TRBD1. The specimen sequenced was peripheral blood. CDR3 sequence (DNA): TGTGCCAGCAGCCCACCCGCGACAGGGGTTGGCTACACCTTC. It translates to CASSPPATGVGYTF.